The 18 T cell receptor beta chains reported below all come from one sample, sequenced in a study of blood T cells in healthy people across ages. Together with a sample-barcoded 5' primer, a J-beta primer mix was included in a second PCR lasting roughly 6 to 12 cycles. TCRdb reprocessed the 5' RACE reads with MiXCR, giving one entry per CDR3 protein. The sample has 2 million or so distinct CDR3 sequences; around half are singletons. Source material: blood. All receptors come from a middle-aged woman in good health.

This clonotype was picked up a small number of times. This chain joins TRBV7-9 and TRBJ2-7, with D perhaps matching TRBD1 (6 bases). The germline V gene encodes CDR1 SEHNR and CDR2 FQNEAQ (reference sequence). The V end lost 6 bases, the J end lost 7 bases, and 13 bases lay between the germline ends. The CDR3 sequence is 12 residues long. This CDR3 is CASSKQGSEQYF. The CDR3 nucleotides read TGTGCCAGCAGTAAACAGGGTAGTGAGCAGTACTTC.

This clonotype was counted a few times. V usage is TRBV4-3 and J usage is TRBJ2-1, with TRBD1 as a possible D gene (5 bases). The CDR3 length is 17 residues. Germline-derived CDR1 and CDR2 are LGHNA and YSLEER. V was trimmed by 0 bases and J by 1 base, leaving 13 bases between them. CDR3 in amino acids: CASSQDPTDPSYNEQFF. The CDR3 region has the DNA TGCGCCAGCAGCCAAGATCCGACAGACCCTTCCTACAATGAGCAGTTCTTC.

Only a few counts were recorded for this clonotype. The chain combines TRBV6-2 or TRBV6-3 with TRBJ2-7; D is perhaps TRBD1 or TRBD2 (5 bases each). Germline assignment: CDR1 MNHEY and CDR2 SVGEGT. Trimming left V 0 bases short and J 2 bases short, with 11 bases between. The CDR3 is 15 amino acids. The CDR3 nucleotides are TGTGCCAGCAGTTACTCATTTCCGGGGCCCTACGAGCAGTACTTC. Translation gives CASSYSFPGPYEQYF.

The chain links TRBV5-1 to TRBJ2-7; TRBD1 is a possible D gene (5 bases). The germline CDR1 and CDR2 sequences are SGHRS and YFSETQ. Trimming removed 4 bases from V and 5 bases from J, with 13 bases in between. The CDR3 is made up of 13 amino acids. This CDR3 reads CASSRTDSDEQYF. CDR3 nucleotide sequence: TGCGCCAGCAGCCGCACCGACAGCGACGAGCAGTACTTC.

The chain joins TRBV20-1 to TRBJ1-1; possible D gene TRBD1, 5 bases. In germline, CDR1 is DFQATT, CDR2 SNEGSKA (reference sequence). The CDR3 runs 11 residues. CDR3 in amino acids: CRIQVNTEAFF. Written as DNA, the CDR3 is TGCAGGATACAGGTGAACACTGAAGCTTTCTTT.

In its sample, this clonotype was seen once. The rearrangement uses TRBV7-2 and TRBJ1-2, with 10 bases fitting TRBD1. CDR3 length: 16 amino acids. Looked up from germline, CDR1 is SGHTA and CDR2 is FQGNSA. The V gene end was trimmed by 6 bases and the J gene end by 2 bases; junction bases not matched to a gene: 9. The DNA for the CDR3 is TGTGCCAGCAGACCCCGGACAGGGGGGATAAACTATGGCTACACCTTC. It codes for CASRPRTGGINYGYTF.

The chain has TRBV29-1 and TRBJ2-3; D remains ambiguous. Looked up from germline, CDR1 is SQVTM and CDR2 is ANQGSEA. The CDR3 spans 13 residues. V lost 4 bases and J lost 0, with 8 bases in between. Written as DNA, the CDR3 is TGCAGCGTTGTGGGTCCTAGCACAGATACGCAGTATTTT. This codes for CSVVGPSTDTQYF.

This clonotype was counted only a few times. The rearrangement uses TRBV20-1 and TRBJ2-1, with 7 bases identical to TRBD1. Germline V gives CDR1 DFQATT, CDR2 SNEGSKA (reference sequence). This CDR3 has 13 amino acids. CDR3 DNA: TGCGGACTCCGGGACAGACTAAACAATGAGCAGTTCTTC. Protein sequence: CGLRDRLNNEQFF.

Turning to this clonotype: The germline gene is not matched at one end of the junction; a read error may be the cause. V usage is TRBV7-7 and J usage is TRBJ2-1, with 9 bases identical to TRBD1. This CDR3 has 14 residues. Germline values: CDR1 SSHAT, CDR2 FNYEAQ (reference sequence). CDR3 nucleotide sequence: TGTGCTAGCAGCTTATTTGACAGGGGGGATGAGCAGTTCTTC. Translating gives CASSLFDRGDEQFF.

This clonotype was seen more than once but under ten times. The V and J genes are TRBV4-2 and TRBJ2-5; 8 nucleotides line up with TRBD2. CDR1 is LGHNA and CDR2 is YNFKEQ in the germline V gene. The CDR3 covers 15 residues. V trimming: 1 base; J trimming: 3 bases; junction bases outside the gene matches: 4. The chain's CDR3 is CASSQASLAEETQYF. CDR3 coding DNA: TGTGCCAGCAGCCAAGCTTCACTAGCGGAAGAGACCCAGTACTTC.

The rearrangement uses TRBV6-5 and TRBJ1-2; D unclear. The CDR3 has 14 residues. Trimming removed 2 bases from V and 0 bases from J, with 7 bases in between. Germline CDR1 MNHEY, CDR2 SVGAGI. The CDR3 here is CASSYTETNYGYTF. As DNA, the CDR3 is TGTGCCAGCAGTTACACCGAGACTAACTATGGCTACACCTTC.

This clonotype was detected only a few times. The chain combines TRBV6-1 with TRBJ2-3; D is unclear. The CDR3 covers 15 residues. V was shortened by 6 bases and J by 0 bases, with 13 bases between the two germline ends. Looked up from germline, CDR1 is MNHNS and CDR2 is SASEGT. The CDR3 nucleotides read TGTGCCAGCAGCGGACGGTCCTATAGCACAGATACGCAGTATTTT. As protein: CASSGRSYSTDTQYF.

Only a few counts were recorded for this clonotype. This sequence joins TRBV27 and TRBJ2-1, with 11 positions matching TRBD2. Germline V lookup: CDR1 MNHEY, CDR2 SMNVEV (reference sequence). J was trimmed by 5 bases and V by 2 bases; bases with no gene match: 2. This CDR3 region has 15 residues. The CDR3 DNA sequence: TGTGCCAGCAGTTTACCTAGCGGGGGGAACAATGAGCAGTTCTTC. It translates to CASSLPSGGNNEQFF.

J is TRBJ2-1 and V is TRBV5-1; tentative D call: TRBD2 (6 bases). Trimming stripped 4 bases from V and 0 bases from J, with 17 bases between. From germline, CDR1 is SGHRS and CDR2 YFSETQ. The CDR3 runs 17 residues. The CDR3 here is CASSRRGRDNSYNEQFF. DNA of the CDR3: TGCGCCAGCAGCCGGAGGGGTCGGGATAACTCCTACAATGAGCAGTTCTTC. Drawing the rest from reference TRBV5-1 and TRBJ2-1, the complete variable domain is KAGVTQTPRYLIKTRGQQVTLSCSPISGHRSVSWYQQTPGQGLQFLFEYFSETQRNKGNFPGRFSGRQFSNSRSEMNVSTLELGDSALYLCASSRRGRDNSYNEQFFGPGTRLTVL.

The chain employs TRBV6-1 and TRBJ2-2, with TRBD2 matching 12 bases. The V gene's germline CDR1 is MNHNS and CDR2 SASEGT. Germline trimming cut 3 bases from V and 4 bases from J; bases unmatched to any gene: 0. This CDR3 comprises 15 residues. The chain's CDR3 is CASSETSGGTGELFF. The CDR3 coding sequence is TGTGCCAGCAGTGAGACTAGCGGGGGCACCGGGGAGCTGTTTTTT.

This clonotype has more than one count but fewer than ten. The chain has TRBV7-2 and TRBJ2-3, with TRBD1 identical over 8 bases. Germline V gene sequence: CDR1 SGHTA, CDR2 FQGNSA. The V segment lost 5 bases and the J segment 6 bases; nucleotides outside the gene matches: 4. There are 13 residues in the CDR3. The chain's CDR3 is CASSVRDRDTQYF. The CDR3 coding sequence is TGTGCCAGCAGCGTCCGGGACAGGGATACGCAGTATTTT.

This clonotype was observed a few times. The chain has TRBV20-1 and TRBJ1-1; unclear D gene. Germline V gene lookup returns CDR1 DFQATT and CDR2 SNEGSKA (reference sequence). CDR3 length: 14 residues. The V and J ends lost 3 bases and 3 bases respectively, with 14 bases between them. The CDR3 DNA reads TGCAGTGCTAGCCCGCCTTATCGGGACACTGAAGCTTTCTTT. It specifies CSASPPYRDTEAFF.

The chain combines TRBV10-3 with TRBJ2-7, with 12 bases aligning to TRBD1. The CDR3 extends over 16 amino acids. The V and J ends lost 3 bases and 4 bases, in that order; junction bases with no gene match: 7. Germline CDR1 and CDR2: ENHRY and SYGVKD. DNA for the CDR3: TGTGCCATCAGTGATCCCGGGACAGGGGGCACGTACGAGCAGTACTTC. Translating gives CAISDPGTGGTYEQYF.